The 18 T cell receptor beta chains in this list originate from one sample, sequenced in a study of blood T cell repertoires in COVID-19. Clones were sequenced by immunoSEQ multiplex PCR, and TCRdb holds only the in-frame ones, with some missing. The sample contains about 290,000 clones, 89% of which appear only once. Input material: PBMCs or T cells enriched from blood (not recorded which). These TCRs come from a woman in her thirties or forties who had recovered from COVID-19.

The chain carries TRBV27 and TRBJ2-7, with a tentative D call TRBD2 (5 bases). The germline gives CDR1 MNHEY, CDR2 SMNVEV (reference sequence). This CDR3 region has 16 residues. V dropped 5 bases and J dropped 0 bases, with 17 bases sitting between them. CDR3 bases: TGTGCCAGCAGTGGATGGACCGGAGGACGCTCCTACGAGCAGTACTTC. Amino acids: CASSGWTGGRSYEQYF.

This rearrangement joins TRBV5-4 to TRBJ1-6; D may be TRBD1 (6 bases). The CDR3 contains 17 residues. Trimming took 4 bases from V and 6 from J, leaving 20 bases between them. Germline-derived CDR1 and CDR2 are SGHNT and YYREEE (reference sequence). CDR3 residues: CASSLWDIAEINSPLHF. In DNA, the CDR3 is TGTGCCAGCAGCCTATGGGACATTGCAGAAATTAATTCACCCCTCCACTTT.

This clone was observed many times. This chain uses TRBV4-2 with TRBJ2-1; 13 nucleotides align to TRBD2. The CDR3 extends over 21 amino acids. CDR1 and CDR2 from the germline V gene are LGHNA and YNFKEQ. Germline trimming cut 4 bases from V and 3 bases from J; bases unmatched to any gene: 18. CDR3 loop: CASSPDLPESGTSGIYNEQFF. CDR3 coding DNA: TGTGCCAGCAGCCCGGACCTTCCAGAATCCGGGACTAGCGGGATCTACAATGAGCAGTTCTTC.

This chain's CDR3 is CASSTGTSGRGRETQYF. The CDR3 DNA reads as TGCGCCAGCAGCACGGGGACTAGCGGGAGGGGTCGGGAGACCCAGTACTTC. V usage is TRBV5-1 and J usage is TRBJ2-5; TRBD2 matches at 16 bases. CDR1 SGHRS and CDR2 YFSETQ come from the germline V gene. V shed 4 bases, J shed 5 bases, and the junction held 8 bases outside the gene matches. CDR3 size: 17 residues.

The CDR3, as DNA: TGTGCCAGCAGCGCCGACAGTAATCAGCCCCAGCATTTT. Translated, it gives CASSADSNQPQHF. The chain is built from TRBV5-4 and TRBJ1-5; TRBD1 is a possible D gene (5 bases). Trimming took off 4 bases at V and 4 bases at J, with 9 bases between the two ends. Germline assignment: CDR1 SGHNT and CDR2 YYREEE (reference sequence). This CDR3 spans 13 amino acids.

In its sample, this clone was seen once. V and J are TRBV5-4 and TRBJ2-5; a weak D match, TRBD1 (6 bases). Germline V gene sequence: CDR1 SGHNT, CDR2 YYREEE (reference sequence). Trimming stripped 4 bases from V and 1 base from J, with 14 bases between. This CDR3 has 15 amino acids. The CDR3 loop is CASSRSGTFQETQYF. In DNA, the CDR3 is TGTGCCAGCAGCCGATCCGGGACATTCCAAGAGACCCAGTACTTC.

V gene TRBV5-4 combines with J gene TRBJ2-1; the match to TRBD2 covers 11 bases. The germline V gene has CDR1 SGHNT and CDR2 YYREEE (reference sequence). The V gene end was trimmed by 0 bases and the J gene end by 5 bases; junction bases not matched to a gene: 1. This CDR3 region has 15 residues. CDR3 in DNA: TGTGCCAGCAGCTTGGCACTAGCGGGGGACAATGAGCAGTTCTTC. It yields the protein CASSLALAGDNEQFF.

The CDR3 here is CASTSGTGEAFF. CDR3 coding DNA: TGTGCCAGCACCTCGGGGACAGGGGAAGCTTTCTTT. The chain carries TRBV2 and TRBJ1-1, with 9 bases identical to TRBD1. Germline-derived CDR1 and CDR2 are SNHLY and FYNNEI. CDR3 length: 12 amino acids. V was pared by 7 bases and J by 8 bases, with 5 bases of the junction left unmatched.

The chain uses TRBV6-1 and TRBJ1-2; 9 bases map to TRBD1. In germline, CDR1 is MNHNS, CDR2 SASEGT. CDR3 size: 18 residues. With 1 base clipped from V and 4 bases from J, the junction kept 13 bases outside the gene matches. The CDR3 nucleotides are TGTGCCAGCAGTGAAGAAGGGACAGGGAAAGAGAGGCTCTATGGCTACACCTTC. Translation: CASSEEGTGKERLYGYTF.

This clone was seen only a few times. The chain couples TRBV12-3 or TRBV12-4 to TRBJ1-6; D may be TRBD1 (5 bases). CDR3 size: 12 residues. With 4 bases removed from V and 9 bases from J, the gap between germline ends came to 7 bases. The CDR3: CASSSQGSPLHF. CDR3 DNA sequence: TGTGCCAGCAGTTCCCAGGGTTCACCCCTCCACTTT.

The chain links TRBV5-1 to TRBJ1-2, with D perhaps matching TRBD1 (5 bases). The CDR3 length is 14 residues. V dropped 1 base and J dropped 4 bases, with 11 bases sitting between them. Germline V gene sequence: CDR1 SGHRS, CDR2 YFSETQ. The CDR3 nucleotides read TGCGCCAGCAGCTTGTGGGGAGGGACCTATGGCTACACCTTC. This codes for CASSLWGGTYGYTF.

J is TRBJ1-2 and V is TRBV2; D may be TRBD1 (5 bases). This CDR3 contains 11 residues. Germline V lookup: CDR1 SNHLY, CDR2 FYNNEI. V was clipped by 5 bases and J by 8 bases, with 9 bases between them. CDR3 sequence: CASSSGYGYTF. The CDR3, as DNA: TGTGCCAGCAGTTCAGGGTACGGCTACACCTTC.

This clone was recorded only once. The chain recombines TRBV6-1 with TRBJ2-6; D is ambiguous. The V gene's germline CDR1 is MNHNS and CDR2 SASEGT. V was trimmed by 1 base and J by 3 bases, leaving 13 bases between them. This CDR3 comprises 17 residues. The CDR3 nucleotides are TGTGCCAGCAGTGAAGAGAGCAGGTCTGGTGGGGCCAACGTCCTGACTTTC. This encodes CASSEESRSGGANVLTF.

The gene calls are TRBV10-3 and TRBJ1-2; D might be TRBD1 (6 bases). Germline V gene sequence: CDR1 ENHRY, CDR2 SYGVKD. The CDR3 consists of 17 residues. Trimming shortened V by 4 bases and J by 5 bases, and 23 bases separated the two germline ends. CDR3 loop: CAISGNRETTQLYGYTF. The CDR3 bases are TGTGCCATCAGTGGGAACAGGGAAACAACACAGCTATATGGCTACACCTTC.

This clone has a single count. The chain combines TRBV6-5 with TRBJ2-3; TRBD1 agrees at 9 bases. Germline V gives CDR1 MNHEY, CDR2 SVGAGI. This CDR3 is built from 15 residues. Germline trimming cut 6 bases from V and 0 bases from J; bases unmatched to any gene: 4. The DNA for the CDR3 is TGTGCCAGCAGACAACAGGGGGCTAGCACAGATACGCAGTATTTT. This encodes CASRQQGASTDTQYF.

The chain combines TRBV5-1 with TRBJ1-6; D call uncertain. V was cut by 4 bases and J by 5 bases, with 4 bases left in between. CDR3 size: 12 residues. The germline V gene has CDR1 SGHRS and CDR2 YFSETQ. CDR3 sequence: CASSPDNSPLHF. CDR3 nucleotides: TGCGCCAGCAGCCCTGATAATTCACCCCTCCACTTT.

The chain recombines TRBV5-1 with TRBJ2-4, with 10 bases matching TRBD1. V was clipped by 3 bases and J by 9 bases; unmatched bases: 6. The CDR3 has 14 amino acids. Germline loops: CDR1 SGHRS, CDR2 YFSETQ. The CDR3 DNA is TGCGCCAGCAGCTCGGACGGACAGGGGGGCATTCAGTACTTC. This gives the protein CASSSDGQGGIQYF.

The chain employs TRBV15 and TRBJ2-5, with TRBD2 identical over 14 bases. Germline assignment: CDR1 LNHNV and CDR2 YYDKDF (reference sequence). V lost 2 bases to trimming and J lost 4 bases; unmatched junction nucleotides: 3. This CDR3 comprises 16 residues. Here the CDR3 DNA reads TGTGCCACCAGCAGATTCGGACTAGCGGGGGGAGAGACCCAGTACTTC. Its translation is CATSRFGLAGGETQYF.